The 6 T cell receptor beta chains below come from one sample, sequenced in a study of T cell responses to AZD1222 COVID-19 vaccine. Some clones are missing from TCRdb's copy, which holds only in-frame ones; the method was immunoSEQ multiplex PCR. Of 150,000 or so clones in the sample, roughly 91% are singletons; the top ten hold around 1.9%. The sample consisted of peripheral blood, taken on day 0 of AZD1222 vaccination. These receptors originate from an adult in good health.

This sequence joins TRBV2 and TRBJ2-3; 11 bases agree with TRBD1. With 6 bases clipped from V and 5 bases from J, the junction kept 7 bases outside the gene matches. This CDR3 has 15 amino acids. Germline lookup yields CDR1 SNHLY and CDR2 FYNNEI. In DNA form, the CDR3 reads TGTGCCAGCAGGGCGGACAGGGGGCATCGAGATACGCAGTATTTT. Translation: CASRADRGHRDTQYF.

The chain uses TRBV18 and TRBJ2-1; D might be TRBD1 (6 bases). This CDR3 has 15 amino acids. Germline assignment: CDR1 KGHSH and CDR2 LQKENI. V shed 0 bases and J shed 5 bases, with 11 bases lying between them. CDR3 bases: TGTGCCAGCTCACCACCGGGGGCCGGAAACAATGAGCAGTTCTTC. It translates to CASSPPGAGNNEQFF.

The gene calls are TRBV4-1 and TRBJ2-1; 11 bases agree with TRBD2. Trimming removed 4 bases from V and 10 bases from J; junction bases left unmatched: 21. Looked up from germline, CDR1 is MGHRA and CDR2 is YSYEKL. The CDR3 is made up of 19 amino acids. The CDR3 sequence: CASSRQLLAGGGISKEQFF. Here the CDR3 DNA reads TGCGCCAGCAGCCGCCAACTATTAGCGGGAGGGGGTATCAGCAAAGAGCAGTTCTTC.

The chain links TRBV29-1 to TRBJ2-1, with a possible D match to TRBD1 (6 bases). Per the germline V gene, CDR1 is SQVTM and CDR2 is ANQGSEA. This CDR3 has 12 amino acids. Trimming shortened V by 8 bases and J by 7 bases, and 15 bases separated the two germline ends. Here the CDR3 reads CSIHRVRNEQFF. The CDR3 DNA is TGCAGCATCCACAGGGTTAGGAATGAGCAGTTCTTC.

CDR3 amino acids: CASSPDRNTIYF. CDR3 bases: TGTGCCAGCAGCCCCGATCGGAACACCATATATTTT. V and J are TRBV9 and TRBJ1-3; unclear D gene. The germline V and J ends were trimmed by 4 bases and 7 bases, with 9 bases remaining between them. The CDR3 totals 12 residues. Germline V gives CDR1 SGDLS, CDR2 YYNGEE. The full variable domain, completed using reference TRBV9 and TRBJ1-3, is DSGVTQTPKHLITATGQRVTLRCSPRSGDLSVYWYQQSLDQGLQFLIQYYNGEERAKGNILERFSAQQFPDLHSELNLSSLELGDSALYFCASSPDRNTIYFGEGSWLTVV.

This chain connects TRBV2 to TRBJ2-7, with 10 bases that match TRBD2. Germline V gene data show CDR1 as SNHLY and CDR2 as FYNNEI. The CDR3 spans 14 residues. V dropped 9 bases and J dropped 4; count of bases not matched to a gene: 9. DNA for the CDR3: TGTGCCAGTAGCTGGACTAGCGGAGTTTACGAGCAGTACTTC. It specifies CASSWTSGVYEQYF. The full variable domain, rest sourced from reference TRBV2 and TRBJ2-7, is EPEVTQTPSHQVTQMGQEVILRCVPISNHLYFYWYRQILGQKVEFLVSFYNNEISEKSEIFDDQFSVERPDGSNFTLKIRSTKLEDSAMYFCASSWTSGVYEQYFGPGTRLTVT.